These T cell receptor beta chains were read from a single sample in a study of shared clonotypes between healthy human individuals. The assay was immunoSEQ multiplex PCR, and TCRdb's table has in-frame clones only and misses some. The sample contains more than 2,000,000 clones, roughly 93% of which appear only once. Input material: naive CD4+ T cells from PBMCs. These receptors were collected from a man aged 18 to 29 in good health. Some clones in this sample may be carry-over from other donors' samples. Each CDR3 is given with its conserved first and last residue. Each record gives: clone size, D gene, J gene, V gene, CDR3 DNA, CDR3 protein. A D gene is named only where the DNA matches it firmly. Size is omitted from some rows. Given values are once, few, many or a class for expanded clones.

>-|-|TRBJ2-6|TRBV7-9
TGTGCCAGCAGCTTAGAGGGCTCTGGGGCCAACGTCCTGACTTTC
CASSLEGSGANVLTF
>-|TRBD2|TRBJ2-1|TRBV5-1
TGCGCCAGCAGCTTGGCGGTAGCGGGAGGGCCTTGGGGCAATGAGCAGTTCTTC
CASSLAVAGGPWGNEQFF
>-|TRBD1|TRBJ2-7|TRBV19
TGTGCCAGTAGTATAAATGCGGGACAGGGATCCTACGAGCAGTACTTC
CASSINAGQGSYEQYF
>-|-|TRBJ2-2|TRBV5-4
TGTGCCAGCACCAGTCAGGATACCGGGGAGCTGTTTTTT
CASTSQDTGELFF
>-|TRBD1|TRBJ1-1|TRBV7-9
TGTGCCAGCAGCCCCCAGACAGGGGCGACCACTGAAGCTTTCTTT
CASSPQTGATTEAFF
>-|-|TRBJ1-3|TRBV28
TGTGCCAGCTACAACTCTGGAAACACCATATATTTT
CASYNSGNTIYF
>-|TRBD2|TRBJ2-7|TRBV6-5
TGTGCCAGCAGTTCTCTAGCGGGATATCGCTACGAGCAGTACTTC
CASSSLAGYRYEQYF
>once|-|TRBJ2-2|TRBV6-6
TGTGCCAGCAGTTACTCCCGAGGGGGTTACACCGGGGAGCTGTTTTTT
CASSYSRGGYTGELFF
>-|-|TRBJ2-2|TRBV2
TGTGCCAGCAGTGAAGGTCGGTGGCTCGGGACTTCCCACACCGGGGAGCTGTTTTTT
CASSEGRWLGTSHTGELFF
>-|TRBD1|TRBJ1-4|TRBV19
TGTGCCAGTAGTATTCGGGGACAGGCCCTCGTAAAACTGTTTTTT
CASSIRGQALVKLFF
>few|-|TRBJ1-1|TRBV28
TGTGCCAGCAGGGGTGGACGGTCAGAGCCTGAAGCTTTCTTT
CASRGGRSEPEAFF
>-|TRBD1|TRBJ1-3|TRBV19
TGTGCCAGTCGGAAGACAGGGAGCTCTGGAAACACCATATATTTT
CASRKTGSSGNTIYF
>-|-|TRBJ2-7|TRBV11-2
TGTGCCAGCAGCTTCCATCGAAGCGAGCAGTACTTC
CASSFHRSEQYF
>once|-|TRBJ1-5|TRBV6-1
TGTGCCAGCAGTGAGAGGCAGGGCTATTCTTATAGCAATCAGCCCCAGCATTTT
CASSERQGYSYSNQPQHF
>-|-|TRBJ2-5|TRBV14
TGTGCCAGCAGCCCACAATCACTGGTACGCCAGTACTTC
CASSPQSLVRQYF
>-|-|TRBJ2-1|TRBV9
TGTGCCAGCAGCGTACGACCGTTGCGGGGTTCCTACAATGAGCAGTTCTTC
CASSVRPLRGSYNEQFF
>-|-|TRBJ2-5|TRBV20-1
TGCAGTGCTGGGATTAGGGAGACCCAGTACTTC
CSAGIRETQYF
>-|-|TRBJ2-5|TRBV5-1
TGCGCCAGCAGCTTGACTCACCGAGAGACCCAGTACTTC
CASSLTHRETQYF
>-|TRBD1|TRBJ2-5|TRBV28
TGTGCCAGCAGCCCACAGGGGGCGACCCAGTACTTC
CASSPQGATQYF
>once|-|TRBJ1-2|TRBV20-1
TGCAGTGCTAAACCCCCCTATGGCTACACCTTC
CSAKPPYGYTF
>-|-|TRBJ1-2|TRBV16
TGTGCCAGCAGCCAACACACGCCACAGTCATTCTATGGCTACACCTTC
CASSQHTPQSFYGYTF
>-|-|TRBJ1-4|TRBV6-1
TGTGCCAGCAGCCCCCGGACGGGAGAAAAACTGTTTTTT
CASSPRTGEKLFF
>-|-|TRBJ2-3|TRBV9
TGTGCCAGCAGCGTAGCACCCTGGACAGATACGCAGTATTTT
CASSVAPWTDTQYF
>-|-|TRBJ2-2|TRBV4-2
TGTGCCAGCAGCCAAGAGCCCCTTAACGGGGAGCTGTTTTTT
CASSQEPLNGELFF
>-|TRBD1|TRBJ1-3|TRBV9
TGTGCCAGCAGCGTAGGGCCTTCGACAGGGGAGGATTGGGACACCATATATTTT
CASSVGPSTGEDWDTIYF
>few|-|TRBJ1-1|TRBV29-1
TGCAGCGTAGGCCGACGGTTGAACACTGAAGCTTTCTTT
CSVGRRLNTEAFF
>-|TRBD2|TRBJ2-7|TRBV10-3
TGTGCCATCAGTCAGAGGACTAGCGGGAGCCACGAGCAGTACTTC
CAISQRTSGSHEQYF
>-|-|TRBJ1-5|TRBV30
TGTGCCTGGAGCAAGGGGCAGGGGAATCAGCCCCAGCATTTT
CAWSKGQGNQPQHF
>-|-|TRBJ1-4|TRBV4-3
TGCGCCAGCAGCCAAGATAGGGCAGTGAATGAAAAACTGTTTTTT
CASSQDRAVNEKLFF
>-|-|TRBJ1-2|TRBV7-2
TGTGCCAGCAGCTTAGCGAATCTGCCCTCGGGGGGCTACACCTTC
CASSLANLPSGGYTF
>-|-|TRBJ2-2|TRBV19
TGTGCCAGTAGTATAGTTTCGGGTAACGGGGAGCTGTTTTTT
CASSIVSGNGELFF
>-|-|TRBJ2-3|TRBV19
TGTGCCAGTAGTATAGGTAGCGCCGCACTTGGGTTGCAGTATTTT
CASSIGSAALGLQYF
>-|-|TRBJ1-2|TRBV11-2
TGTGCCAGCAGCTTAGAGAGGGGCGGCGGCTATGGCTACACCTTC
CASSLERGGGYGYTF
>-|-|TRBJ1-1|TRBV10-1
TGCGCCAGCAGCCGACAGATTAACACTGAAGCTTTCTTT
CASSRQINTEAFF
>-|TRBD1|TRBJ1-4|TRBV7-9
TGTGCCAGCAGTCAGGGACAGGGCTATGGAAAACTGTTTTTT
CASSQGQGYGKLFF
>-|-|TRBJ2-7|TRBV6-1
TGTGCCAGCACTGAGACTAGTGCTTCCTACGAGCAGTACTTC
CASTETSASYEQYF
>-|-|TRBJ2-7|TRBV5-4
TGTGCCAGCAGGAGCCAAGGGGGAAGAGTCGACGACGAGCAGTACTTC
CASRSQGGRVDDEQYF
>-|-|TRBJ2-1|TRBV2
TGTGCCAGCAGCCCGTTTTTAGACAGGAGCGGGCCTGTCAATGAGCAGTTCTTC
CASSPFLDRSGPVNEQFF
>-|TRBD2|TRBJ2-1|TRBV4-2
TGTGCCAGCAGCCTTTCCCCCCTAGCGGGATCCTACAATGAGCAGTTCTTC
CASSLSPLAGSYNEQFF
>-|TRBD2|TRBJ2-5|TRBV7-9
TGTGCCAGCAGCCCGGGAGCGGGAGGAGTGGAGACCCAGTACTTC
CASSPGAGGVETQYF
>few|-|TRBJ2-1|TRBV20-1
TGCAGTGCTACATACAATGAGCAGTTCTTC
CSATYNEQFF
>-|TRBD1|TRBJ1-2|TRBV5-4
TGTGCCAGCAGCCTGAGAACCGGGACAGACTATGGCTACACCTTC
CASSLRTGTDYGYTF
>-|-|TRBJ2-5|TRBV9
TGTGCCAGCAGCGTACTCCCCGGAGAGACCCAGTACTTC
CASSVLPGETQYF
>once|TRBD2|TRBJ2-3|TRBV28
TGTGCCAGCAGTTTAGCGGGAGTTGGAGCAGATACGCAGTATTTT
CASSLAGVGADTQYF
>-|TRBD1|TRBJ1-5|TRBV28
TGTGCCAGCCAGGGGGGCCTCAATCAGCCCCAGCATTTT
CASQGGLNQPQHF
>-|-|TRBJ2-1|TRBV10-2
TGCGCCAGCAGAGTAGCGGTGTACAATGAGCAGTTCTTC
CASRVAVYNEQFF
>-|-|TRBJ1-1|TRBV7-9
TGTGCCAGCAGCTTAGACCCCGTTATTGAAGCTTTCTTT
CASSLDPVIEAFF
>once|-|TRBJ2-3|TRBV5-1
TGCGCCAGCAGCCTCGAGGATTCGACGCAGTATTTT
CASSLEDSTQYF
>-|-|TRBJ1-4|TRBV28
TGTGCCAGCAGTCTGTCTAATGAAAAACTGTTTTTT
CASSLSNEKLFF
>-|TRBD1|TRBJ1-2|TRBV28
TGTGCCAGCAGTGCCAATCAGGGGGCGCGGGACTACACCTTC
CASSANQGARDYTF
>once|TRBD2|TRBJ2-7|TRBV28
TGTGCCAGCAGTTTATCGGGCGGGAGAGGCTACGAGCAGTACTTC
CASSLSGGRGYEQYF
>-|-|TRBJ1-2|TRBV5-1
TGCGCCAGCAGCTTGCGGAGGACAGACCTCTATGGCTACACCTTC
CASSLRRTDLYGYTF
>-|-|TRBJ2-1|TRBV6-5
TGTGCCAGCAACCTACACGGCTCCTACAATGAGCAGTTCTTC
CASNLHGSYNEQFF
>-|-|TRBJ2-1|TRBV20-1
TGCAGTGCATCGAGAGTTGAGCAGTTCTTC
CSASRVEQFF
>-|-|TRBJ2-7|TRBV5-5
TGTGCCAGCAGCTTGGTGCCAGGGACCTACTACGAGCAGTACTTC
CASSLVPGTYYEQYF
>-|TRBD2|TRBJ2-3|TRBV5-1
TGCGCCAGCAGCTTACCGGCTAGCGGATCCGCAGATACGCAGTATTTT
CASSLPASGSADTQYF
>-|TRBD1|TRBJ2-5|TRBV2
TGTGCCAGCACCCCCGGACAGGGCCAAGAGACCCAGTACTTC
CASTPGQGQETQYF
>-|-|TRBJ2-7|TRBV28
TGTGCCAGCAGTTCCCCGAGGACGGCCTACGAGCAGTACTTC
CASSSPRTAYEQYF
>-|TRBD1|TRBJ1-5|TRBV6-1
TGTGCCAGCAGGGAATTTACAGGGGGCAATCAGCCCCAGCATTTT
CASREFTGGNQPQHF
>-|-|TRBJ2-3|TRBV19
TGTGCCAGTAGCCGCGGGTTAGGGGGCACAGATACGCAGTATTTT
CASSRGLGGTDTQYF